This is a list of T cell receptor beta chains from one sample in a study of neurological immune-mediated disorders. TCRdb recomputed calls from the 5' RACE reads with MiXCR, one row per CDR3 protein. Of approximately 46,000 distinct CDR3 sequences detected, just over 3% appear once; the ten largest clones hold around 16%. The sequenced material came from PBMCs. These TCRs come from a woman aged 45-65 years with multiple sclerosis. Each CDR3 is given with its conserved first and last residue. D genes are given only for firm matches. For some rows the clone size is stated as once, few or many, or as a class when expanded; others skip it.

j_gene: TRBJ2-3
v_gene: TRBV3-1
d_gene: NA
abundance: few
CDR3aa: CASSYRQDTDTQYF
CDR3nt: TGTGCCAGCAGCTACCGACAGGACACAGATACGCAGTATTTT

j_gene: TRBJ1-2
v_gene: TRBV10-1
d_gene: TRBD1
abundance: NA
CDR3aa: CASSESGQAHGYTF
CDR3nt: TGCGCCAGCAGTGAGTCTGGACAGGCACATGGCTACACCTTC

j_gene: TRBJ1-5
v_gene: TRBV28
d_gene: NA
abundance: many
CDR3aa: CASWADNQPQHF
CDR3nt: TGTGCCAGCTGGGCTGACAATCAGCCCCAGCATTTT

j_gene: TRBJ2-7
v_gene: TRBV12-3/TRBV12-4
d_gene: NA
abundance: many
CDR3aa: CASSLNSINEQYF
CDR3nt: TGTGCCAGCAGTTTAAACAGTATCAACGAGCAGTACTTC

j_gene: TRBJ2-5
v_gene: TRBV7-6
d_gene: TRBD1
abundance: many
CDR3aa: CASRRDRGQETQYF
CDR3nt: TGTGCCAGCAGGAGGGACAGGGGCCAAGAGACCCAGTACTTC

j_gene: TRBJ2-7
v_gene: TRBV7-2
d_gene: TRBD2
abundance: many
CDR3aa: CASSQRTSSYEQYF
CDR3nt: TGTGCCAGCAGCCAACGGACTAGCTCCTACGAGCAGTACTTC

j_gene: TRBJ2-3
v_gene: TRBV7-3
d_gene: TRBD2
abundance: many
CDR3aa: CASSLTGGSTDTQYF
CDR3nt: TGTGCCAGCAGCTTGACGGGAGGAAGCACAGATACGCAGTATTTT

j_gene: TRBJ2-5
v_gene: TRBV28
d_gene: TRBD1
abundance: many
CDR3aa: CASRRSGQGERETQYF
CDR3nt: TGTGCCAGCAGACGTTCCGGACAGGGGGAGCGAGAGACCCAGTACTTC

j_gene: TRBJ2-2
v_gene: TRBV5-1
d_gene: NA
abundance: many
CDR3aa: CASSLAGAKNTGELFF
CDR3nt: TGCGCCAGCAGCTTGGCGGGGGCGAAGAACACCGGGGAGCTGTTTTTT

j_gene: TRBJ2-1
v_gene: TRBV7-6
d_gene: TRBD2
abundance: many
CDR3aa: CASSLFSSGGDNEQFF
CDR3nt: TGTGCCAGCAGCTTATTTTCCAGCGGGGGGGACAATGAGCAGTTCTTC

j_gene: TRBJ2-4
v_gene: TRBV14
d_gene: TRBD1
abundance: medium-sized
CDR3aa: CASSQLGTGANIQYF
CDR3nt: TGTGCCAGCAGCCAACTCGGGACAGGGGCAAACATTCAGTACTTC

j_gene: TRBJ2-3
v_gene: TRBV6-5
d_gene: NA
abundance: many
CDR3aa: CASSYEPSGQKTDTQYF
CDR3nt: TGTGCCAGCAGTTATGAGCCCAGCGGGCAGAAAACAGATACGCAGTATTTT